This T cell receptor beta chain was found in a study of cytomegalovirus exposure and HLA in healthy donors. Whole-study findings and limits: The authors confirmed in vitro that a few CMV-associated chains were specific for CMV antigens. Listed as cytomegalovirus-associated were more than 150 TCR beta chains.

A remark on this clone: The antigen is unknown.

Sequenced by immunoSEQ multiplex PCR; TCRdb stores in-frame clones only, minus some. The sample shows approximately 70,000 clones, 94% of them seen only once. The CDR3 contains 15 residues. Between the trimmed V and J ends, which lost 3 bases and 5 bases, there was a span of 14 bases. Germline V gene data show CDR1 as SGHVS and CDR2 as FNYEAQ. The sequenced sample consisted of PBMCs. The TCR comes from a woman under 30 in good health and CMV-seronegative. The chain links TRBV7-6 to TRBJ2-1; TRBD2 might be the D (6 bases). The CDR3 loop is CASSFLEGPHNEQFF. The CDR3 bases are TGTGCCAGCAGCTTTTTGGAGGGCCCCCACAATGAGCAGTTCTTC.